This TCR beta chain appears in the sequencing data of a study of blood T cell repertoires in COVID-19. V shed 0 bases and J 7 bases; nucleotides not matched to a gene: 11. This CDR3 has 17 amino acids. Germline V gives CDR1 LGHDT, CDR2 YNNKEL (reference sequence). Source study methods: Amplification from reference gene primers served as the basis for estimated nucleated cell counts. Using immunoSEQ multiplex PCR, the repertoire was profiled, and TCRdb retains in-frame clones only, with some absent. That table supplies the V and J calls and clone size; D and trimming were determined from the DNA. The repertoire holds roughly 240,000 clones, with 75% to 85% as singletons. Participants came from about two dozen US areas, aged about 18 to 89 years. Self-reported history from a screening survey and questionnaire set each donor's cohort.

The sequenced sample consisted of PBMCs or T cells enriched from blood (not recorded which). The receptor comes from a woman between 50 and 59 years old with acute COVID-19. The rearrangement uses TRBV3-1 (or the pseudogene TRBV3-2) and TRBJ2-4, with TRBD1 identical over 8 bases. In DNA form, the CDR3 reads TGTGCCAGCAGCCAAGATCATGGGACAGGAGAAATGAACATTCAGTACTTC. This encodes CASSQDHGTGEMNIQYF.